The 15 T cell receptor beta chains reported below all come from one sample, sequenced in a study of OX40 agonist ivuxolimab in advanced cancers. Sequencing used immunoSEQ multiplex PCR; TCRdb keeps in-frame clones, though not all of them. Counted here are 100,000 to 150,000 clones, 85% to 95% occurring once; the ten biggest clones make up more than 0.15%. Sequenced here: CD4+ or CD8+ T cells sorted from blood, sampled in a trial of the OX40 agonist ivuxolimab. These receptors originate from an adult with an advanced solid tumor such as melanoma, head and neck, liver or kidney cancer.

This clone was detected once. The V call is TRBV19, the J call TRBJ2-7, with TRBD1 matching 7 bases. The CDR3 runs to 13 residues. V was clipped by 3 bases and J by 5 bases; unmatched bases: 4. Germline V gene sequence: CDR1 LNHDA, CDR2 SQIVND (reference sequence). The CDR3 sequence is CASSIGQGDEQYF. Here the CDR3 DNA reads TGTGCCAGTAGTATTGGCCAGGGGGACGAGCAGTACTTC. Full variable domain (rest looked up from reference TRBV19 and TRBJ2-7): DGGITQSPKYLFRKEGQNVTLSCEQNLNHDAMYWYRQDPGQGLRLIYYSQIVNDFQKGDIAEGYSVSREKKESFPLTVTSAQKNPTAFYLCASSIGQGDEQYFGPGTRLTVT.

The chain carries TRBV28 and TRBJ2-4; TRBD2 is a possible D gene (5 bases). The germline gives CDR1 MDHEN, CDR2 SYDVKM. This CDR3 spans 14 amino acids. Trimming cost V 2 bases and J 0 bases, with 5 bases left between them. CDR3 in amino acids: CASSLGLAKNIQYF. The CDR3 DNA follows: TGTGCCAGCAGTTTAGGACTAGCCAAAAACATTCAGTACTTC.

The chain links TRBV2 to TRBJ2-2, with D perhaps matching TRBD1 or TRBD2 (5 bases each). Germline V gives CDR1 SNHLY, CDR2 FYNNEI. Trimming left V 8 bases short and J 4 bases short, with 14 bases between. This CDR3 is 14 amino acids long. CDR3 amino acids: CASEVERGTGELFF. CDR3 bases: TGTGCCAGCGAAGTTGAGAGGGGCACCGGGGAGCTGTTTTTT. Supplemented by reference TRBV2 and TRBJ2-2, the full variable domain reads EPEVTQTPSHQVTQMGQEVILRCVPISNHLYFYWYRQILGQKVEFLVSFYNNEISEKSEIFDDQFSVERPDGSNFTLKIRSTKLEDSAMYFCASEVERGTGELFFGEGSRLTVL.

The chain couples TRBV19 to TRBJ1-2; D gene ambiguous. Trimming took 2 bases from V and 2 from J, leaving 9 bases between them. The length of the CDR3 is 14 residues. CDR1 and CDR2 from the germline V gene are LNHDA and SQIVND (reference sequence). This CDR3 is CASSIRSENYGYTF. CDR3 bases: TGTGCCAGTAGTATAAGGTCCGAAAACTATGGCTACACCTTC.

The chain joins TRBV19 to TRBJ1-5; the match to TRBD1 covers 9 bases. Trimming at V came to 6 bases and at J to 9 bases, leaving 15 bases not matched to a gene. CDR1 is LNHDA and CDR2 is SQIVND in the germline V gene (reference sequence). This CDR3 is built from 16 residues. CDR3 amino acids: CASSHRDRAYRRPQHF. CDR3 coding DNA: TGTGCCAGTAGCCACCGGGACAGGGCCTACCGGCGGCCCCAGCATTTT.

The chain recombines TRBV9 with TRBJ1-1, with D maybe TRBD1 (6 bases). Trimming stripped 3 bases from V and 8 bases from J, with 8 bases between. From germline, CDR1 is SGDLS and CDR2 YYNGEE. The CDR3 is made up of 11 amino acids. The CDR3 nucleotides are TGTGCCAGCAGCGCGAGGGGGGAAGCTTTCTTT. Its translation: CASSARGEAFF.

The chain has TRBV4-1 and TRBJ1-1, with 9 bases matching TRBD1. The V gene's germline CDR1 is MGHRA and CDR2 YSYEKL. Unmatched junction bases numbered 10, after V lost 1 base and J lost 4 bases. CDR3 length equals 17 residues. CDR3 loop: CASSQGDRVGKGTEAFF. The CDR3 DNA is TGCGCCAGCAGCCAAGGGGACAGGGTGGGAAAAGGCACTGAAGCTTTCTTT.

This clone is a singleton in its sample. The CDR3 DNA reads TGTGCCAGCAGTCCTGGCAGCAGAAATAATTCACCCCTCCACTTT. Its protein product is CASSPGSRNNSPLHF. This sequence joins TRBV28 and TRBJ1-6; unclear D gene. This CDR3 is 15 amino acids long. V was pared by 5 bases and J by 5 bases, with 13 bases between. Germline V gives CDR1 MDHEN, CDR2 SYDVKM. Full variable domain (missing parts from reference TRBV28 and TRBJ1-6): DVKVTQSSRYLVKRTGEKVFLECVQDMDHENMFWYRQDPGLGLRLIYFSYDVKMKEKGDIPEGYSVSREKKERFSLILESASTNQTSMYLCASSPGSRNNSPLHFGNGTRLTVT.

The chain employs TRBV18 and TRBJ2-7, with 11 bases fitting TRBD1. This CDR3 is built from 15 residues. V shed 4 bases and J 7 bases; nucleotides not matched to a gene: 9. Germline V gene data show CDR1 as KGHSH and CDR2 as LQKENI. The CDR3, as DNA: TGTGCCAGCTCACTCTACGGACAGGGGGCGAATGAGCAGTACTTC. This encodes CASSLYGQGANEQYF.

The chain couples TRBV18 to TRBJ2-1, with TRBD1 identical over 9 bases. This CDR3 has 14 amino acids. V lost 1 base to trimming and J lost 10 bases; unmatched junction nucleotides: 5. The germline V gene encodes CDR1 KGHSH and CDR2 LQKENI. CDR3 coding DNA: TGTGCCAGCTCACCACTCGGGACAGGGCCCGAGCAGTTCTTC. It codes for CASSPLGTGPEQFF. The entire variable domain, with the rest obtained from reference TRBV18 and TRBJ2-1, is as follows: NAGVMQNPRHLVRRRGQEARLRCSPMKGHSHVYWYRQLPEEGLKFMVYLQKENIIDESGMPKERFSAEFPKEGPSILRIQQVVRGDSAAYFCASSPLGTGPEQFFGPGTRLTVL.

The CDR3 DNA reads TGTGCCAGCAGGGCTCCCCTCCGGGTTGGAAACACTGAAGCTTTCTTT. Its protein is CASRAPLRVGNTEAFF. The J gene is TRBJ1-1, the V gene TRBV7-8; unclear D gene. CDR1 is SGHVS, CDR2 FQNEAQ, per germline. This CDR3 has 16 amino acids. The V end was cut by 6 bases, the J end by 2 bases, with 19 bases between.

This chain joins TRBV19 and TRBJ2-5; 10 bases agree with TRBD1. The CDR3 length is 15 residues. In germline, CDR1 is LNHDA, CDR2 SQIVND (reference sequence). Trimming cost V 5 bases and J 5 bases; bases outside gene matches: 8. CDR3 protein: CASSPLGGQGETQYF. CDR3 sequence (DNA): TGTGCCAGTAGTCCTCTCGGGGGACAGGGGGAGACCCAGTACTTC.

The chain links TRBV7-9 to TRBJ1-4; no clear D gene. Trimming cost V 1 base and J 5 bases, with 5 bases left between them. The CDR3 is 13 residues long. Germline CDR1 and CDR2: SEHNR and FQNEAQ (reference sequence). The CDR3 loop reads CASSLGPNEKLFF. The CDR3 DNA reads TGTGCCAGCAGCTTAGGTCCCAATGAAAAACTGTTTTTT.

The rearrangement links TRBV6-5 to TRBJ2-3; maybe TRBD2 (6 bases). CDR1 and CDR2 from the germline V gene are MNHEY and SVGAGI. The CDR3 length is 14 residues. Trimming shortened V by 7 bases and J by 4 bases, and 15 bases separated the two germline ends. The CDR3 nucleotides are TGTGCCAGCACGGGACTCACCCTCCCAGATACGCAGTATTTT. Translating it yields CASTGLTLPDTQYF.

This rearrangement joins TRBV20-1 to TRBJ2-7; D is unclear. V lost 0 bases and J 3 bases, leaving 3 bases between the germline ends. Germline assignment: CDR1 DFQATT and CDR2 SNEGSKA (reference sequence). The CDR3 runs to 11 residues. The CDR3 sequence is CSARERYEQYF. DNA of the CDR3: TGCAGTGCTAGAGAACGCTACGAGCAGTACTTC.